This T cell receptor (beta chain) was captured in a study of metastatic and nonmetastatic thyroid tumors. Authors' processing steps: Across clinicopathological groups, CDR3 differences served as the basis for building a distant-metastasis classifier for papillary thyroid cancer. MiXCR reprocessed the PCR reads for TCRdb. Clone size and V and J calls follow TCRdb, not the original study. The sample includes approximately 13,000 clones, about 33% seen only once; the top ten take about 12%. CDR1 is LGHDT, CDR2 YNNKEL, per germline (reference sequence). V lost 4 bases and J lost 6; bases outside the gene matches: 5. The CDR3 is 14 amino acids. All patients reached thyroid surgery having received no treatment beforehand.

The chain uses TRBV3-1 and TRBJ2-2; 7 positions agree with TRBD1. This TCR came from a male donor with papillary thyroid cancer or a benign thyroid nodule (not recorded which). Some clones in this sample may be carry-over from other donors' samples. The material sequenced was tumor tissue. As DNA, the CDR3 is TGTGCCAGCAGCCCACAGGGGTGGGCCGGGGAGCTGTTTTTT. This codes for CASSPQGWAGELFF.